Shown below are 20 T cell receptor beta chains from a single sample sequenced in a study of T cells in Graves' hyperthyroidism and ophthalmopathy. Amplification of TCR beta CDR3 regions was performed using RNA transcripts as template. Primed by the HTBI set, a first-round RT-PCR was run on the TCR CDR3. TCRdb reanalysed the multiplex PCR reads using MiXCR and keeps one entry per CDR3 protein. Counted here are under 300,000 distinct CDR3 sequences, around 22% occurring once; the ten biggest clones make up roughly 60%. The material sequenced was blood. These receptors came from a man aged 25-40 years with Graves' ophthalmopathy.

This clonotype was observed many times. The CDR3 reads CASSLESRDEQYF. The CDR3 region has the DNA TGTGCCAGCAGCTTAGAAAGCAGGGACGAGCAGTACTTC. The J gene is TRBJ2-7, the V gene TRBV13; tentatively, D is TRBD1 (5 bases). Germline V gives CDR1 PRHDT, CDR2 FYEKMQ (reference sequence). The CDR3 is made up of 13 amino acids. Trimming pared 1 base from V and 5 bases from J, leaving 9 bases between.

This clonotype was counted between two and nine times. The chain links TRBV3-1 to TRBJ2-3, with D maybe TRBD2 (6 bases). CDR1 is LGHDT and CDR2 is YNNKEL in the germline V gene (reference sequence). V was trimmed by 3 bases and J by 6 bases, leaving 22 bases between them. The CDR3 sequence is 17 residues long. The CDR3 sequence is CASSQGLLIGKVDTQYF. The CDR3, as DNA: TGTGCCAGCAGCCAGGGACTGCTAATCGGTAAGGTCGATACGCAGTATTTT.

The V call is TRBV5-5, the J call TRBJ2-3; 7 nucleotides match TRBD2. This CDR3 is built from 17 residues. The germline gives CDR1 SGHKS, CDR2 YYEKEE (reference sequence). V shed 3 bases and J 4 bases; nucleotides not matched to a gene: 14. The CDR3 sequence: CASSWRASGALSDTQYF. The CDR3 nucleotides read TGTGCCAGCAGCTGGCGAGCTAGCGGAGCCCTGTCAGATACGCAGTATTTT.

This clonotype was seen more than once but under ten times. The chain employs TRBV27 and TRBJ1-6; D perhaps matches TRBD1 (5 bases). The ends were cut back, 3 bases at V and 9 bases at J, with 18 bases in the middle. This CDR3 spans 16 amino acids. Germline V gene data show CDR1 as MNHEY and CDR2 as SMNVEV (reference sequence). CDR3 amino acids: CASSFQMGRTSSPLHF. Written as DNA, the CDR3 is TGTGCCAGCAGTTTTCAAATGGGACGAACCTCTTCACCCCTCCACTTT.

This clonotype was counted at least ten times. CDR3 in amino acids: CAWSVGVNSPLHF. The CDR3 DNA sequence: TGTGCCTGGAGTGTAGGAGTGAATTCACCCCTCCACTTT. The rearrangement links TRBV30 to TRBJ1-6; D is undetermined. The CDR3 covers 13 residues. The V end was cut by 0 bases, the J end by 7 bases, with 7 bases between. Germline V gene sequence: CDR1 GTSNPN, CDR2 SVGIG (reference sequence).

This clonotype was found many times. The rearrangement links TRBV7-2 to TRBJ2-3; D is unresolved. CDR1 is SGHTA, CDR2 FQGNSA, per germline. The CDR3 totals 14 residues. V lost 3 bases to trimming and J lost 4 bases, with 11 bases between them. The CDR3 reads CASSFGYTADTQYF. As DNA, the CDR3 is TGTGCCAGCAGCTTTGGGTACACTGCAGATACGCAGTATTTT.

This clonotype was picked up many times. The CDR3 sequence is CASSLIESGGRATQYF. The CDR3 DNA is TGTGCCAGCAGCTTAATAGAGAGCGGCGGGAGAGCTACGCAGTATTTT. This sequence joins TRBV11-1 and TRBJ2-3; 7 nucleotides match TRBD2. The germline V gene has CDR1 SGHAT and CDR2 FQDESV (reference sequence). After removal of 2 bases from V and 8 bases from J, the junction contained 13 bases not matched to a gene. The CDR3 has 16 residues.

This clonotype was counted ten times or more. V gene TRBV20-1 combines with J gene TRBJ2-1, with TRBD2 matching over 15 bases. V shed 6 bases and J 6 bases; nucleotides not matched to a gene: 6. Germline CDR1 and CDR2: DFQATT and SNEGSKA (reference sequence). This CDR3 region has 15 residues. In nucleotides, the CDR3 is TGCAGTGCCAGGACTAGCGGGAGGGCCGGCAATGAGCAGTTCTTC. It translates to CSARTSGRAGNEQFF.

CDR3 amino acids: CATLGTSGMSSYNEQFF. The CDR3 bases are TGTGCCACCCTTGGGACTAGCGGGATGAGCTCCTACAATGAGCAGTTCTTC. V and J are TRBV15 and TRBJ2-1; the match to TRBD2 covers 13 bases. The germline gives CDR1 LNHNV, CDR2 YYDKDF (reference sequence). Trimming took 8 bases from V and 0 from J; bases not matched to a gene: 7. The CDR3 has 17 residues.

This chain uses TRBV19 with TRBJ2-6; TRBD1 matches 8 bases. CDR1 and CDR2 from the germline V gene are LNHDA and SQIVND (reference sequence). The CDR3 contains 19 residues. Trimming cost V 0 bases and J 1 base; bases outside gene matches: 8. The CDR3 reads CASSIDQGAQLSGANVLTF. CDR3 coding DNA: TGTGCCAGTAGTATAGATCAGGGGGCGCAGCTATCTGGGGCCAACGTCCTGACTTTC.

The chain employs TRBV11-3 and TRBJ2-1, with 9 bases fitting TRBD1. Germline V gives CDR1 SGHNT, CDR2 YENEEA. The CDR3 is 16 amino acids. V lost 5 bases, J lost 6 bases, and 11 bases stayed unmatched. The CDR3 coding sequence is TGTGCCAGCAGCGTCCCGGGACAGGGTCTCGGCAATGAGCAGTTCTTC. Protein product: CASSVPGQGLGNEQFF.

This clonotype appeared many times. The chain joins TRBV11-2 to TRBJ2-1; D remains unclear. The CDR3 contains 11 residues. The V end lost 1 base, the J end lost 9 bases, and 4 bases lay between the germline ends. Per the germline V gene, CDR1 is SGHAT and CDR2 is FQNNGV. The CDR3 DNA reads TGTGCCAGCAGCTTAGCATTTGAGCAGTTCTTC. Translated: CASSLAFEQFF.

This clonotype was picked up many times. This sequence joins TRBV6-5 and TRBJ2-3, with 10 bases aligning to TRBD2. The junction had 11 bases not matched to a gene; V was cut back by 2 bases and J by 0 bases. From germline, CDR1 is MNHEY and CDR2 SVGAGI. The CDR3 loop spans 19 amino acids. The CDR3 here is CASSYLVAGGIPSTDTQYF. For the CDR3, the DNA is TGTGCCAGCAGTTACCTGGTAGCGGGAGGCATACCTAGCACAGATACGCAGTATTTT.

A remark on this clonotype: In this CDR3 the conserved last residue, phenylalanine or tryptophan, is missing, so a read error is likely. This chain uses TRBV2 with TRBJ2-7; D is undetermined. Trimming left V 7 bases short and J 0 bases short, with 7 bases between. From germline, CDR1 is SNHLY and CDR2 FYNNEI. This CDR3 is 12 amino acids long. The CDR3 loop reads CASNTASYEQYY. As DNA, the CDR3 is TGTGCCAGCAATACGGCCTCCTACGAGCAGTACTAC.

This clonotype showed up just a few times. This chain links TRBV19 with TRBJ1-2; TRBD1 is a possible D gene (6 bases). The CDR3 is 15 residues long. Trimming removed 9 bases from V and 5 bases from J, with 22 bases in between. Germline assignment: CDR1 LNHDA and CDR2 SQIVND (reference sequence). The CDR3 region is CASQATFRGAYGYTF. CDR3 in DNA: TGTGCCAGCCAAGCAACATTTCGGGGGGCATATGGCTACACCTTC. Full variable domain (outside the CDR3, taken from reference TRBV19 and TRBJ1-2): DGGITQSPKYLFRKEGQNVTLSCEQNLNHDAMYWYRQDPGQGLRLIYYSQIVNDFQKGDIAEGYSVSREKKESFPLTVTSAQKNPTAFYLCASQATFRGAYGYTFGSGTRLTVV.

This clonotype has a handful of counts. The V call is TRBV30, the J call TRBJ2-3; 8 bases agree with TRBD2. V lost 5 bases and J lost 5; bases outside the gene matches: 6. Germline V lookup: CDR1 GTSNPN, CDR2 SVGIG (reference sequence). This CDR3 has 13 amino acids. The CDR3 loop is CAWQAGARDTQYF. The CDR3, as DNA: TGTGCCTGGCAAGCGGGAGCTAGAGATACGCAGTATTTT.

The rearrangement joins TRBV20-1 to TRBJ2-5; D possibly corresponds to TRBD2 (5 bases). The ends were cut back, 3 bases at V and 5 bases at J, with 13 bases in the middle. Germline loops: CDR1 DFQATT, CDR2 SNEGSKA (reference sequence). This CDR3 spans 13 amino acids. The CDR3 DNA is TGCAGTGCTAGTTTGGCTAGCCTCGAGACCCAGTACTTC. Amino acid sequence: CSASLASLETQYF.

With respect to this clonotype: A clone one base away is much larger, so this may be a read error. This chain joins TRBV12-3 or TRBV12-4 and TRBJ2-3; perhaps TRBD2 as D (5 bases). The CDR3 is made up of 17 amino acids. Trimming cost V 7 bases and J 2 bases, with 22 bases left between them. The CDR3 sequence is CASNSRLSTTLTDTQYF. The CDR3 DNA follows: TGTGCCAGCAATTCTCGACTATCTACCACCCTCACAGATACGCAGTATTTT.

The J gene is TRBJ1-4, the V gene TRBV19; a possible D gene is TRBD1 (5 bases). Trimming took off 4 bases at V and 7 bases at J, with 16 bases between the two ends. From germline, CDR1 is LNHDA and CDR2 SQIVND (reference sequence). The CDR3 has 15 amino acids. The CDR3 spells CASSTRGAPGEKLFF. The CDR3 DNA follows: TGTGCCAGTAGTACAAGAGGGGCGCCGGGTGAAAAACTGTTTTTT.

The rearrangement uses TRBV5-1 and TRBJ2-2, with TRBD2 identical over 7 bases. This CDR3 has 14 residues. Germline CDR1 reads SGHRS; CDR2 reads YFSETQ. V dropped 5 bases and J dropped 3; count of bases not matched to a gene: 4. CDR3 in amino acids: CASRVAGHTGELFF. As DNA, the CDR3 is TGCGCCAGCAGGGTAGCGGGCCACACCGGGGAGCTGTTTTTT.